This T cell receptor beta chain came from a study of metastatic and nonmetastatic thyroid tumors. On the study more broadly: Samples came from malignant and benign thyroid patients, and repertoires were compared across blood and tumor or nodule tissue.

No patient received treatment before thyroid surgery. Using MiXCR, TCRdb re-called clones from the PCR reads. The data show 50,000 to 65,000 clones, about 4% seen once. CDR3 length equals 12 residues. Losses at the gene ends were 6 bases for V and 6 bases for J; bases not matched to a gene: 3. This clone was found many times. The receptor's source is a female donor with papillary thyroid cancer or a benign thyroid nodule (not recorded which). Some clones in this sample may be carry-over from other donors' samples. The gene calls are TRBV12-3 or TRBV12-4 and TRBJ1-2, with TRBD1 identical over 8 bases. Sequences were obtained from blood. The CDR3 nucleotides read TGTGCCAGCAGCCGGACAGGGAATGGCTACACCTTC. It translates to CASSRTGNGYTF.